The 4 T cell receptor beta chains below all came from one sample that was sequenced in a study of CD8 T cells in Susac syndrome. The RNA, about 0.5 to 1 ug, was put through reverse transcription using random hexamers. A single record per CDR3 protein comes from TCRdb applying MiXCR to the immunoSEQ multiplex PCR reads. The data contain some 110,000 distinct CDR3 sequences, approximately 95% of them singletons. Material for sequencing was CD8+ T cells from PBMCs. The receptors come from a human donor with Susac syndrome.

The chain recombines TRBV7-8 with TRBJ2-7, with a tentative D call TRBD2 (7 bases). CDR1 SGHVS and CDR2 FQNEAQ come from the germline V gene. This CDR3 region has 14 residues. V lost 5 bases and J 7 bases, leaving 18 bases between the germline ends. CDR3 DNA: TGTGCCAGCAGCCCCAATGGGGGGGCGGAGGAGCAGTACTTC. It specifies CASSPNGGAEEQYF.

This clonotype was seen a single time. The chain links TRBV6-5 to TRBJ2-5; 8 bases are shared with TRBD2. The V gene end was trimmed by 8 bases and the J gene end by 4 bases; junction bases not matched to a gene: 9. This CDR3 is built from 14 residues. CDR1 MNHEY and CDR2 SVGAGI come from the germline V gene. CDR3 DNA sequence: TGTGCCAGCTCCGGGGGGGGATCCGGAGAGACCCAGTACTTC. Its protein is CASSGGGSGETQYF.

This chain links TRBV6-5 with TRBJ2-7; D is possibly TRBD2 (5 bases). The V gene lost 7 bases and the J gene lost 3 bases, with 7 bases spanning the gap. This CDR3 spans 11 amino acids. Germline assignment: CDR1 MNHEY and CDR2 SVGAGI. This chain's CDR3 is CASNAGYEQYF. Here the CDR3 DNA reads TGTGCCAGCAATGCGGGCTACGAGCAGTACTTC.

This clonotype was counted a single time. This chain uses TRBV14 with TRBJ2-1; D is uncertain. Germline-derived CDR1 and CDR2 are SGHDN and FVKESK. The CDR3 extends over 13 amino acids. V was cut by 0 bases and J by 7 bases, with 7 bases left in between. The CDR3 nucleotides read TGTGCCAGCAGCCAAGATTCCAGGAATGAGCAGTTCTTC. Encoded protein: CASSQDSRNEQFF.